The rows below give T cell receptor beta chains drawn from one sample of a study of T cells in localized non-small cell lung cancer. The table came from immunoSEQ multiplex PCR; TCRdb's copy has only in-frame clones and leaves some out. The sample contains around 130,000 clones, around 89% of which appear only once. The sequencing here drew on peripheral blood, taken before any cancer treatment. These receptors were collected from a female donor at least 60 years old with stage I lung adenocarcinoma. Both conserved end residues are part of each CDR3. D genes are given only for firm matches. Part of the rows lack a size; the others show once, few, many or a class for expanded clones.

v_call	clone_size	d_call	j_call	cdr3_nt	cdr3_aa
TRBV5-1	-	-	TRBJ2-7	TGCGCCAGCAGCCAACCCTCCTACGAGCAGTACTTC	CASSQPSYEQYF
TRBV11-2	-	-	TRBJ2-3	TGTGCCAGCAGCTTAGACGGGGCAAGCACAGATACGCAGTATTTT	CASSLDGASTDTQYF
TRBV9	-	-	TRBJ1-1	TGTGCCAGCAGCGTATGGCGGGGGTGGACTGAAGCTTTCTTT	CASSVWRGWTEAFF
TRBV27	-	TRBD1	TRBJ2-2	TGTGCCAGCAGTTTACTGGGACAGTTTGCGAACACCGGGGAGCTGTTTTTT	CASSLLGQFANTGELFF
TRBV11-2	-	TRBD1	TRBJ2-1	TGTGCCAGCAGCTTAGAGTCACAGGGGGTAGGGCAGTTCTTC	CASSLESQGVGQFF
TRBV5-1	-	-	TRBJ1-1	TGCGCCAGCAGCTTGGTTGGTCTGGCAGGGAGGGGGATGAACACTGAAGCTTTCTTT	CASSLVGLAGRGMNTEAFF
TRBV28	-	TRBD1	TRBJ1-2	TGTGCCAGCAGGCGGGACAGTTCTAACTATGGCTACACCTTC	CASRRDSSNYGYTF
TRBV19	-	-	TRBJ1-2	TGTGCCAGTAGTATAGATAAAGCCTATGGCTACACCTTC	CASSIDKAYGYTF
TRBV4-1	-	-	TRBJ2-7	TGCGCCAGCAGCCAAGCTACATTGGGTCGCTACGAGCAGTACTTC	CASSQATLGRYEQYF
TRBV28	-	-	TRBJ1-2	TGTGCCAGCAGTCTCCCTCAGGGTGGCTACACCTTC	CASSLPQGGYTF
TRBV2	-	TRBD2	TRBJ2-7	TGTGCCAGCAGTGGGTTTGGACTAGCGGGAGACGAGCAGTACTTC	CASSGFGLAGDEQYF
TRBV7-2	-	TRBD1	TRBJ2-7	TGTGCCAGCAGCTTAACTTGGACAGGGGCCTACGAGCAGTACTTC	CASSLTWTGAYEQYF
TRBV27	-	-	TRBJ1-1	TGTGCCAGCAGTTGGAGAGGCATGAACACTGAAGCTTTCTTT	CASSWRGMNTEAFF
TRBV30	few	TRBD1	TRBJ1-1	TGTGCCTGGAGTCAAACAGGGGGGTACGAAGCTTTCTTT	CAWSQTGGYEAFF
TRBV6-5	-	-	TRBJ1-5	TGTGCCAGCAGTCTCGGGGCAGGTAGCAATCAGCCCCAGCATTTT	CASSLGAGSNQPQHF
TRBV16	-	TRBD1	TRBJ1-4	TGTGCCAGCAGTCGAATGGGACAGGGATCCGAAAAACTGTTTTTT	CASSRMGQGSEKLFF
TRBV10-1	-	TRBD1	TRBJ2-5	TGCGCCAGCAGTGCGGAAAGGGACAGACAAGAGACCCAGTACTTC	CASSAERDRQETQYF
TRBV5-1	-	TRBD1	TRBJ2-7	TGCGCCAGCAGCGGTAGACAGGGGCTCGACTCCTACGAGCAGTACTTC	CASSGRQGLDSYEQYF
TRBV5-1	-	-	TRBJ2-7	TGCGCCAGCAGCAGGGACACCTACGAGCAGTACTTC	CASSRDTYEQYF